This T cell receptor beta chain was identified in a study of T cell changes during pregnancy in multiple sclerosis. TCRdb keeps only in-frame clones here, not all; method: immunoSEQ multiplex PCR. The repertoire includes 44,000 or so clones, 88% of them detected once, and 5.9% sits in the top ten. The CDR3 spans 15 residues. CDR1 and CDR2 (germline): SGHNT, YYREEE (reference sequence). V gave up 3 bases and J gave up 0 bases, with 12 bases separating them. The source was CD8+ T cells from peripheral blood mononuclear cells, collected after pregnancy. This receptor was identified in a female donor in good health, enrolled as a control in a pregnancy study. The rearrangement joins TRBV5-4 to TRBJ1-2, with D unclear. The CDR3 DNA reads TGTGCCAGCAGCTCGGGAGAATTTACTAACTATGGCTACACCTTC. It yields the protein CASSSGEFTNYGYTF.